The entry that follows covers one TCR beta chain sequence. The CDR3 sequence is 17 residues long. Germline CDR1 is LNHDA and CDR2 is SQIVND (reference sequence). The V gene lost 8 bases and the J gene lost 2 bases, with 24 bases spanning the gap. This sample's treatment: 19 received Ad26.COV2.S at low or high dose, single or two shots; about 5 received placebo; per-sample allocation not given. Sampling happened 63 days after the first vaccine or placebo injection. An 18-55-year-old adult in Boston served as donor. Some clones are missing from TCRdb's copy, which holds only in-frame ones; the method was immunoSEQ multiplex PCR. The sample has roughly 300,000 clones; 86% are singletons. The sample belongs to a study of Ad26.COV2.S vaccination and SARS-CoV-2 variants. As for the study in general: Donor was assigned to the Ad26.COV2.S arm of trial COV1001.

The source of this sequence is a person aged 18 to 59 who received the Ad26.COV2.S COVID-19 vaccine or a placebo. Sequences were derived from peripheral blood, sampled in a trial of Ad26.COV2.S vaccine versus placebo. The chain recombines TRBV19 with TRBJ1-1, with no clear D. CDR3 in DNA: TGTGCCAGTTCGAAAACTGGACGTCTCTTACTAAACACTGAAGCTTTCTTT. This translates into CASSKTGRLLLNTEAFF.